Sequencing of this TCR beta chain was carried out in a study of early T cells in non-severe SARS-CoV-2 infection. Overall study: Chains stayed unpaired after sequencing of bulk RNA from unsorted whole blood.

Unique molecular identifier tags were affixed to discrete cDNA molecules. TCRdb reanalysed the 5' RACE reads using MiXCR and keeps one entry per CDR3 protein. The sample has tens of thousands of distinct CDR3 sequences, over 4.5% seen once. The germline V gene has CDR1 SQVTM and CDR2 ANQGSEA. CDR3 size: 15 residues. Trimming pared 1 base from V and 3 bases from J, leaving 14 bases between. This clonotype was seen only once. This chain joins TRBV29-1 and TRBJ2-3; D may be TRBD2 (8 bases). The sequencing input was whole blood. The TCR was taken from an adult who was a healthcare worker with PCR-confirmed SARS-CoV-2 infection or an uninfected control (not recorded which). Written as DNA, the CDR3 is TGCAGCGTTGAAGGTCGGGAGGGGGCAACAGATACGCAGTATTTT. It encodes CSVEGREGATDTQYF.